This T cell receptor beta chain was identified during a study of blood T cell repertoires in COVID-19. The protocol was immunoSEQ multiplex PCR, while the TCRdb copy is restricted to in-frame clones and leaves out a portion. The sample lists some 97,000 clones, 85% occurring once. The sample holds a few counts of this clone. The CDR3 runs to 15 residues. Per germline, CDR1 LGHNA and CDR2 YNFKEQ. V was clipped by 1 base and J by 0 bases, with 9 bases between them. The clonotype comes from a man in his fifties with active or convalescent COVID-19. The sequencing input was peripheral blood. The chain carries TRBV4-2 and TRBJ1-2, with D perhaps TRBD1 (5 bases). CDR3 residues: CASSQGGAANYGYTF. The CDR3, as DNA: TGTGCCAGCAGCCAAGGCGGGGCCGCTAACTATGGCTACACCTTC.